This paragraph covers one TCR beta chain sequence. Its antigen is currently unknown. Method: immunoSEQ multiplex PCR; TCRdb's copy keeps in-frame clones and lacks some. The table has 150,000 to 200,000 clones, 80% to 90% seen once. This sample was taken from a study of lymphopenia after photon versus proton radiotherapy. The CDR3 has 15 amino acids. With 1 base removed from V and 9 bases from J, the gap between germline ends came to 19 bases. Germline CDR1 SGHTA, CDR2 FQGNSA. Study-wide findings and caveats: Photon-treated patients lost naive T cells and TCR diversity; proton-treated stayed stable. Post-nadir diversity loss with photons came from oligoclonal expansion, particularly CD8+ Temra cells. Authors raise, but do not show, better survival with proton therapy.

The source material was peripheral blood, sampled from a patient treated with photon-based radiotherapy. The gene calls are TRBV7-2 and TRBJ2-7; possible D gene TRBD2, 6 bases. This sequence was found in a man aged 50 or older with gastric cancer. In nucleotides, the CDR3 is TGTGCCAGCAGCTTAGAGGCAGGAAACCCCGGGGGGCAGTACTTC. It translates to CASSLEAGNPGGQYF.